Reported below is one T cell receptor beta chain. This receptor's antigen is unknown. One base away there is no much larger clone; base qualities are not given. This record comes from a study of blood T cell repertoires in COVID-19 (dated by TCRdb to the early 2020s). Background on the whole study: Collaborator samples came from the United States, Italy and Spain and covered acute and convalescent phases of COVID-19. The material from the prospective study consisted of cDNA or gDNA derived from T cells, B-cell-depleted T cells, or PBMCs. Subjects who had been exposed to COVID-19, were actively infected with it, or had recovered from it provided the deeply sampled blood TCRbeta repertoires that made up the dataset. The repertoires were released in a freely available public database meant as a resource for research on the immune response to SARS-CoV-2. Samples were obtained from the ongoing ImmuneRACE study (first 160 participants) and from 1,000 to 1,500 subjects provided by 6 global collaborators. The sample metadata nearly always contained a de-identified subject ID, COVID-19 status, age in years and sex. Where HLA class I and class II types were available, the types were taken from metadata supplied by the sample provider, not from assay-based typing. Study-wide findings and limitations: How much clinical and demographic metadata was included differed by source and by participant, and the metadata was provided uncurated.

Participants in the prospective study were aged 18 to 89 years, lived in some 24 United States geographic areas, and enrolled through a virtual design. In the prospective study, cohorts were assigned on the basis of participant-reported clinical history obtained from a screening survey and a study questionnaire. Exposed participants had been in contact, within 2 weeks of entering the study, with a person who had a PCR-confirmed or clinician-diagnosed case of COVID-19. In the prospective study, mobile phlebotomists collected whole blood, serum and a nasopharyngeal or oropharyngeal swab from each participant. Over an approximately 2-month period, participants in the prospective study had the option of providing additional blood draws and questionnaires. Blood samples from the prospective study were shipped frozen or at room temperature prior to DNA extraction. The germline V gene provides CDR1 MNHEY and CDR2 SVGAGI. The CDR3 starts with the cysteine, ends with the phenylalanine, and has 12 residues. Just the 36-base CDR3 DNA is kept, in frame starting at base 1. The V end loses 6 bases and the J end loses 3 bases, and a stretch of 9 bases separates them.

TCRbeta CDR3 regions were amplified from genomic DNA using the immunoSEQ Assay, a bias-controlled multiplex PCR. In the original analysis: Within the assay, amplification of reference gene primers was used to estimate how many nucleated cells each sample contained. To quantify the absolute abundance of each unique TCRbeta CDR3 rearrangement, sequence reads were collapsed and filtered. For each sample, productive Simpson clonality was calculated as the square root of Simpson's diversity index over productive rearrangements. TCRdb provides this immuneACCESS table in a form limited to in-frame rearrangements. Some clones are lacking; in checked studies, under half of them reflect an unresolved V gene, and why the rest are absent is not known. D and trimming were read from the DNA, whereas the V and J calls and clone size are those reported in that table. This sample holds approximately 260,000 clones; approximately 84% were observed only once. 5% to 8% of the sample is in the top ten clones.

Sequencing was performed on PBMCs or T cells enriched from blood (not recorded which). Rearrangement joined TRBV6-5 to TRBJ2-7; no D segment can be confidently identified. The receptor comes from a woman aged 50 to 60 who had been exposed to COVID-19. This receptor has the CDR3 CASSPTNYEQYF. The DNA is TGTGCCAGCAGCCCGACAAACTACGAGCAGTACTTC.